The clone carrying this TCR beta chain was observed a single time. This sample stems from a study of blood T cell repertoires in COVID-19. Sequencing used immunoSEQ multiplex PCR; TCRdb keeps in-frame clones, though not all of them. Of about 200,000 clones listed, roughly nine tenths are singletons. Germline CDR1 MNHEY, CDR2 SVGAGI. J lost 5 bases, V lost 5 bases, and 9 bases had no gene match. The CDR3 spans 14 residues. The sample taken for sequencing was peripheral blood. This chain connects TRBV6-5 to TRBJ2-7, with 7 nucleotides matching TRBD1. This sequence originates from a woman aged 50 to 60 with acute or convalescent COVID-19. The CDR3 nucleotides read TGTGCCAGCAGTCCCAGACAGGGTAGCGACGAGCAGTACTTC. Translation: CASSPRQGSDEQYF.